A single sample is the source of the 14 T cell receptor beta chains below, sequenced in a study of OX40 agonist ivuxolimab in advanced cancers. Profiling relied on immunoSEQ multiplex PCR, and the TCRdb table lists in-frame clones only, not all of them. In the table there are around 60,000 clones, about 91% of which are singletons. Sequencing used CD4+ or CD8+ T cells sorted from blood, obtained in a trial of the OX40 agonist ivuxolimab. The receptors were sampled from an adult with an advanced solid tumor such as melanoma, head and neck, liver or kidney cancer.

The gene calls are TRBV11-3 and TRBJ2-7; TRBD1 aligns across 7 bases. V dropped 5 bases and J dropped 0; count of bases not matched to a gene: 7. Germline values: CDR1 SGHNT, CDR2 YENEEA. The CDR3 is made up of 15 amino acids. The CDR3 is CASSPRAGGSYEQYF. The DNA of the CDR3 is TGTGCCAGCAGCCCTCGGGCAGGGGGCTCCTACGAGCAGTACTTC.

V gene TRBV5-1 combines with J gene TRBJ1-1; D remains ambiguous. Germline V lookup: CDR1 SGHRS, CDR2 YFSETQ. Trimming took 1 base from V and 1 from J, leaving 8 bases between them. The CDR3 has 14 residues. The CDR3 region is CASSLTSPNTEAFF. For the CDR3, the DNA is TGCGCCAGCAGCTTGACATCACCGAACACTGAAGCTTTCTTT.

This clone was recorded only once. V and J are TRBV5-1 and TRBJ1-3; 9 bases are shared with TRBD1. CDR3 length: 16 residues. The V segment lost 0 bases and the J segment 4 bases; nucleotides outside the gene matches: 5. CDR1 and CDR2 from the germline V gene are SGHRS and YFSETQ. CDR3 loop: CASSLVGQGFGNTIYF. The CDR3 DNA reads as TGCGCCAGCAGCTTGGTTGGACAGGGGTTCGGAAACACCATATATTTT.

The rearrangement joins TRBV7-9 to TRBJ2-7, with 7 bases fitting TRBD2. The germline CDR1 and CDR2 sequences are SEHNR and FQNEAQ (reference sequence). This CDR3 has 16 residues. V was clipped by 4 bases and J by 1 base; unmatched bases: 10. The CDR3 loop is CASSSRSGGSSYEQYF. As DNA, the CDR3 is TGTGCCAGCAGCTCTCGGTCTGGCGGGAGTTCCTACGAGCAGTACTTC.

Worth noting for this clone: This specimen includes other DNA sequences encoding the same CDR3. V usage is TRBV5-1 and J usage is TRBJ2-5; D gene unclear. V lost 3 bases and J lost 2, with 2 bases in between. Germline values: CDR1 SGHRS, CDR2 YFSETQ. The CDR3 has 11 amino acids. In DNA, the CDR3 is TGCGCCAGCAGCTCTCAAGAGACCCAGTACTTC. Its translation is CASSSQETQYF.

In DNA form, the CDR3 reads TGTGCCAGCAGTGACTCCGGCAGTACTAACACTGAAGCTTTCTTT. This encodes CASSDSGSTNTEAFF. J is TRBJ1-1 and V is TRBV6-4; D not certain. The CDR3 sequence is 15 residues long. Trimming shortened V by 0 bases and J by 2 bases, and 10 bases separated the two germline ends. Per the germline V gene, CDR1 is MRHNA and CDR2 is SNTAGT.

The rearrangement uses TRBV5-1 and TRBJ1-2; 8 bases are shared with TRBD1. V trimming: 4 bases; J trimming: 6 bases; junction bases outside the gene matches: 8. The length of the CDR3 is 14 residues. Germline V gene sequence: CDR1 SGHRS, CDR2 YFSETQ. CDR3 amino acids: CASSTRQGTHGYTF. The DNA of the CDR3 is TGCGCCAGCAGCACCCGACAGGGGACCCATGGCTACACCTTC. The full variable domain, in which reference TRBV5-1 and TRBJ1-2 provide the parts outside the CDR3, is KAGVTQTPRYLIKTRGQQVTLSCSPISGHRSVSWYQQTPGQGLQFLFEYFSETQRNKGNFPGRFSGRQFSNSRSEMNVSTLELGDSALYLCASSTRQGTHGYTFGSGTRLTVV.

This chain joins TRBV11-3 and TRBJ2-7; no reliable D call. This CDR3 has 12 amino acids. Per germline, CDR1 SGHNT and CDR2 YENEEA. V dropped 5 bases and J dropped 1 base, with 6 bases sitting between them. CDR3 DNA: TGTGCCAGCAGCCCCACTTCCTACGAGCAGTACTTC. Protein sequence: CASSPTSYEQYF. The entire variable domain, with the rest obtained from reference TRBV11-3 and TRBJ2-7, is as follows: EAGVVQSPRYKIIEKKQPVAFWCNPISGHNTLYWYLQNLGQGPELLIRYENEEAVDDSQLPKDRFSAERLKGVDSTLKIQPAELGDSAVYLCASSPTSYEQYFGPGTRLTVT.

The rearrangement uses TRBV7-9 and TRBJ2-7, with 7 bases that match TRBD2. J gave up 4 bases and V 2 bases, and 11 bases lay outside the gene matches. This CDR3 is built from 16 residues. CDR1 SEHNR and CDR2 FQNEAQ come from the germline V gene (reference sequence). The CDR3 region is CASSLIAGAWEYEQYF. The CDR3 nucleotides read TGTGCCAGCAGCTTAATTGCGGGAGCATGGGAATACGAGCAGTACTTC.

Notes on this clone: The same CDR3 arises from other DNA sequences in this sample as well. The chain links TRBV28 to TRBJ2-7; 9 bases line up with TRBD1. Trimming at V came to 5 bases and at J to 4 bases, leaving 9 bases not matched to a gene. This CDR3 contains 15 residues. The germline CDR1 and CDR2 sequences are MDHEN and SYDVKM. In nucleotides, the CDR3 is TGTGCCAGCAGTCCCCCCGGGACAGGGTTATACGAGCAGTACTTC. As protein: CASSPPGTGLYEQYF.

The gene calls are TRBV7-2 and TRBJ2-5; 13 bases line up with TRBD2. CDR3 length: 16 residues. Germline V gene sequence: CDR1 SGHTA, CDR2 FQGNSA. With V trimmed by 5 bases and J by 4 bases, 7 bases remained unmatched. Here the CDR3 DNA reads TGTGCCAGCAGCGATACTAGCGGGAGGGTTTCAGAGACCCAGTACTTC. This sequence encodes CASSDTSGRVSETQYF.

This chain links TRBV19 with TRBJ2-7; 7 bases align to TRBD2. CDR3 length: 15 residues. Germline-derived CDR1 and CDR2 are LNHDA and SQIVND (reference sequence). Trimming took 5 bases from V and 7 from J; bases not matched to a gene: 14. The CDR3 DNA reads TGTGCCAGTAGTGGCCCAGGACTAGGGACGGGGGAGCAGTACTTC. Amino acid sequence: CASSGPGLGTGEQYF.

V usage is TRBV19 and J usage is TRBJ1-5; D not certain. CDR3 length: 18 residues. Trimming removed 1 base from V and 3 bases from J, with 19 bases in between. The germline gives CDR1 LNHDA, CDR2 SQIVND (reference sequence). CDR3 DNA sequence: TGTGCCAGTAGTATAGCCGCGATAATTTATAGTGACAATCAGCCCCAGCATTTT. Translating gives CASSIAAIIYSDNQPQHF.

The V gene is TRBV2, the J gene TRBJ2-2; 9 nucleotides match TRBD2. J lost 5 bases, V lost 7 bases, and 8 bases had no gene match. This CDR3 is built from 15 residues. Germline values: CDR1 SNHLY, CDR2 FYNNEI. CDR3 in amino acids: CASKESSGTTGELFF. DNA of the CDR3: TGTGCCAGCAAGGAGTCTAGCGGGACTACCGGGGAGCTGTTTTTT.